Below are 15 T cell receptor beta chains sequenced from a single sample in a study of CD8 T cells in Susac syndrome. RNA was extracted with the RNeasy kit, and a quantity of 0.5 to 1 ug was reverse transcribed using random hexamers. Via MiXCR, TCRdb re-called the immunoSEQ multiplex PCR reads, giving one row per CDR3 protein. The sample lists a few hundred thousand distinct CDR3 sequences, 95% occurring once. The sequencing input was CD4+ T cells from PBMCs. The receptors here all came from a human donor with multiple sclerosis.

The chain combines TRBV20-1 with TRBJ2-7, with 8 bases fitting TRBD1. The CDR3 is made up of 12 amino acids. The ends lost 5 bases at V and 5 bases at J; junction bases unmatched: 5. The germline gives CDR1 DFQATT, CDR2 SNEGSKA (reference sequence). The CDR3 DNA is TGCAGTGCTGCGGACAGGGACAACGAGCAGTACTTC. It yields the protein CSAADRDNEQYF.

The V call is TRBV27, the J call TRBJ1-2; D gene unclear. The CDR3 length is 11 residues. Germline loops: CDR1 MNHEY, CDR2 SMNVEV (reference sequence). The ends were cut back, 7 bases at V and 10 bases at J, with 13 bases in the middle. The CDR3 DNA is TGTGCCAGCATCTCCCTAGGGCTCTACACCTTC. Translation: CASISLGLYTF.

CDR3 region: CASSQAEDQPQHF. The DNA of the CDR3 is TGCGCCAGCAGCCAGGCCGAAGATCAGCCCCAGCATTTT. The gene calls are TRBV4-1 and TRBJ1-5; D ambiguous. The CDR3 loop spans 13 amino acids. Trimming shortened V by 3 bases and J by 5 bases, and 8 bases separated the two germline ends. Germline assignment: CDR1 MGHRA and CDR2 YSYEKL.

V gene TRBV5-1 combines with J gene TRBJ2-1, with TRBD2 matching 8 bases. The V gene end was trimmed by 2 bases and the J gene end by 8 bases; junction bases not matched to a gene: 9. The germline V gene has CDR1 SGHRS and CDR2 YFSETQ. The CDR3 consists of 15 residues. For the CDR3, the DNA is TGCGCCAGCAGCTTTGATGACGGGAGGGTCGATGAGCAGTTCTTC. Translation gives CASSFDDGRVDEQFF.

This clonotype was observed a single time. The chain joins TRBV27 to TRBJ1-6, with D unclear. The CDR3 runs 14 residues. Trimming stripped 3 bases from V and 7 bases from J, with 10 bases between. Germline-derived CDR1 and CDR2 are MNHEY and SMNVEV (reference sequence). CDR3 residues: CASSFPGRNSPLHF. DNA for the CDR3: TGTGCCAGCAGTTTTCCGGGGAGGAATTCACCCCTCCACTTT.

The rearrangement joins TRBV12-3 or TRBV12-4 to TRBJ2-5, with D perhaps matching TRBD1 or TRBD2 (5 bases each). The CDR3 extends over 14 amino acids. V was shortened by 3 bases and J by 5 bases, with 13 bases between the two germline ends. CDR3 region: CASSLGVSRETQYF. The DNA of the CDR3 is TGTGCCAGCAGTTTGGGGGTGTCTAGGGAGACCCAGTACTTC.

V gene TRBV6-4 combines with J gene TRBJ2-1, with 7 bases that match TRBD1. V lost 3 bases and J lost 9; bases outside the gene matches: 5. CDR1 and CDR2 (germline): MRHNA, SNTAGT. There are 13 residues in the CDR3. Written as DNA, the CDR3 is TGTGCCAGCAGTGATCGCCAGGGGGTTGAGCAGTTCTTC. This encodes CASSDRQGVEQFF.

The chain is built from TRBV6-6 and TRBJ2-5; D gene ambiguous. The V and J ends lost 2 bases and 7 bases respectively, with 8 bases between them. CDR1 and CDR2 from the germline V gene are MNHNY and SVGAGI (reference sequence). The CDR3 totals 12 residues. The CDR3 sequence: CASSYETVTQYF. CDR3 bases: TGTGCCAGCAGTTACGAGACCGTGACCCAGTACTTC.

This sequence joins TRBV12-3 or TRBV12-4 and TRBJ2-7; D is perhaps TRBD2 (5 bases). The CDR3 spans 14 residues. Trimming stripped 5 bases from V and 4 bases from J, with 15 bases between. The DNA of the CDR3 is TGTGCCAGCAGTCCTCGAGACTACCCATACGAGCAGTACTTC. Protein product: CASSPRDYPYEQYF.

V gene TRBV15 combines with J gene TRBJ2-5, with TRBD1 matching 7 bases. The germline V gene has CDR1 LNHNV and CDR2 YYDKDF (reference sequence). Losses at the gene ends were 2 bases for V and 5 bases for J; bases not matched to a gene: 11. This CDR3 spans 16 amino acids. This CDR3 is CATSRPEARGSETQYF. The CDR3 nucleotides read TGTGCCACCAGCAGACCTGAGGCCAGGGGGTCGGAGACCCAGTACTTC.

The rearrangement links TRBV29-1 to TRBJ2-4, with D possibly TRBD1 on 5 matching bases. Per the germline V gene, CDR1 is SQVTM and CDR2 is ANQGSEA. The CDR3 is 12 amino acids. The ends were cut back, 2 bases at V and 8 bases at J, with 10 bases in the middle. The chain's CDR3 is CSVEQGGDIQYF. CDR3 in DNA: TGCAGCGTTGAACAGGGTGGAGACATTCAGTACTTC.

The J gene is TRBJ1-6, the V gene TRBV3-1; D is ambiguous. Trimming took off 1 base at V and 7 bases at J, with 8 bases between the two ends. The germline V gene encodes CDR1 LGHDT and CDR2 YNNKEL (reference sequence). The CDR3 consists of 14 residues. The CDR3 spells CASSQGTLNSPLHF. The CDR3, as DNA: TGTGCCAGCAGCCAAGGGACGCTAAATTCACCCCTCCACTTT.

This chain links TRBV2 with TRBJ2-5; no reliable D call. This CDR3 is built from 14 residues. Germline loops: CDR1 SNHLY, CDR2 FYNNEI. The V end lost 6 bases, the J end lost 7 bases, and 18 bases lay between the germline ends. The CDR3 region has the DNA TGTGCCAGCAGGGACCGAAGTTACTTTGGGACCCAGTACTTC. Its protein is CASRDRSYFGTQYF.

This clonotype was seen only once. The gene calls are TRBV12-3 or TRBV12-4 and TRBJ2-3; no clear D gene. V lost 3 bases and J 4 bases, leaving 5 bases between the germline ends. The CDR3 has 12 residues. The DNA for the CDR3 is TGTGCCAGCAGTTTGAAGGCAGATACGCAGTATTTT. Protein product: CASSLKADTQYF.

The gene calls are TRBV19 and TRBJ2-7; D could derive from TRBD1 or TRBD2 (5 bases each). CDR1 LNHDA and CDR2 SQIVND come from the germline V gene (reference sequence). V lost 3 bases to trimming and J lost 0 bases, with 9 bases between them. The CDR3 loop spans 14 amino acids. In DNA, the CDR3 is TGTGCCAGTAGTATTCGGGACGGCTCCTACGAGCAGTACTTC. Amino acid sequence: CASSIRDGSYEQYF.